This T cell receptor (beta chain) emerged from a study of blood T cell repertoires in COVID-19. The overall study: Samples representing acute and convalescent COVID-19 were sourced from the United States, Italy and Spain. Sample material is recorded as cDNA or gDNA derived from T cells, B-cell-depleted T cells, or PBMCs.

Germline V gene lookup returns CDR1 SGHRS and CDR2 YFSETQ. The V end was cut by 4 bases, the J end by 1 base, with 12 bases between. The CDR3 covers 15 residues. Participants' own reports of clinical history determined their cohort assignment. Profiled with immunoSEQ multiplex PCR; TCRdb holds only in-frame clones, not every one. The sample consists of 300,000 to 350,000 clones, 88% of them appearing once. The material sequenced was PBMCs or T cells enriched from blood (not recorded which). The TCR comes from a man aged 25-45 years who had recovered from COVID-19. This sequence joins TRBV5-1 and TRBJ1-3, with a possible D match to TRBD1 (6 bases). CDR3 coding DNA: TGCGCCAGCAGCCCTGGACAGACTTCTGGAAACACCATATATTTT. It codes for CASSPGQTSGNTIYF.